What follows is one T cell receptor (beta chain) and its context. The sample belongs to a study of blood T cell repertoires in COVID-19. Sequenced by immunoSEQ multiplex PCR; TCRdb stores in-frame clones only, minus some. The repertoire holds about 340,000 clones, around 88% seen once, with 2.5% to 3.5% in the top ten. The sample taken for sequencing was peripheral blood. The sequence was obtained from a man aged 25 to 45 with active or convalescent COVID-19.

In DNA form, the CDR3 reads TGTGCCAGCAGCAGCGAGCTCACAGATACGCAGTATTTT. Its translation is CASSSELTDTQYF. The V call is TRBV5-4, the J call TRBJ2-3; D not certain. CDR3 length equals 13 residues. V dropped 4 bases and J dropped 2 bases, with 8 bases sitting between them. Germline V gives CDR1 SGHNT, CDR2 YYREEE (reference sequence).